Listed here is a single TCR beta chain. These data belong to a study of blood T cell repertoires in COVID-19. Germline V gives CDR1 SGDLS, CDR2 YYNGEE. V lost 2 bases and J lost 4; bases outside the gene matches: 8. This CDR3 region has 16 residues. In the authors' methods: Cell counts per sample came from amplifying reference gene primers. TCRdb's table, derived via immunoSEQ multiplex PCR, lists solely in-frame clones and lacks some. V, J and clone size are those of that table, while D and trimming were read from the DNA. In the table there are over 150,000 clones, 91% of which are singletons. The sequencing input was peripheral blood. The sequence was collected from a man over 45 with acute or convalescent COVID-19. J is TRBJ2-1 and V is TRBV9; TRBD2 agrees at 8 bases. CDR3 nucleotide sequence: TGTGCCAGCAGCGTGGTGCCGGGAGGGGGTTACAATGAGCAGTTCTTC. This gives the protein CASSVVPGGGYNEQFF.